This TCR beta chain was sequenced during a study of T cells after yellow fever vaccination. The V gene's germline CDR1 is SGHRS and CDR2 YFSETQ. This CDR3 comprises 15 residues. Trimming cost V 0 bases and J 5 bases; bases outside gene matches: 3. This clonotype was counted ten times or more. TCRdb itself ran the 5' RACE reads through MiXCR, one entry per CDR3 protein. The top ten hold 3% to 4% of the sample, which has 300,000 to 400,000 distinct CDR3 sequences, under 15% seen once. V and J are TRBV5-1 and TRBJ2-5; TRBD1 matches at 11 bases. The TCR sequence derives from a man younger than 30 who received the YFV17D yellow fever vaccine. The sample consisted of CD4+ T cells sorted from PBMCs, taken 15 days after the yellow fever booster vaccination. CDR3 region: CASSLAGQGAETQYF. CDR3 DNA sequence: TGCGCCAGCAGCTTGGCCGGACAGGGGGCTGAGACCCAGTACTTC. The full variable domain, its missing parts supplied by reference TRBV5-1 and TRBJ2-5, is KAGVTQTPRYLIKTRGQQVTLSCSPISGHRSVSWYQQTPGQGLQFLFEYFSETQRNKGNFPGRFSGRQFSNSRSEMNVSTLELGDSALYLCASSLAGQGAETQYFGPGTRLLVL.